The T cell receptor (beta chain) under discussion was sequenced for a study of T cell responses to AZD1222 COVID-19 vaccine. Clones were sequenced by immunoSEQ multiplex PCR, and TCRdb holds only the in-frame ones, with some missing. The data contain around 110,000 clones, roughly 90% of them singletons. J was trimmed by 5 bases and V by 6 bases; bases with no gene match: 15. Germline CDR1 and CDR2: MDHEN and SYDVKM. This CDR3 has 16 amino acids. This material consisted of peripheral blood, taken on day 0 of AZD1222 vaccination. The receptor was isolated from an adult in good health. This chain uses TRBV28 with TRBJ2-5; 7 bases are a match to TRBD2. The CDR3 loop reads CASSLLGLAALETQYF. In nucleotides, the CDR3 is TGTGCCAGCAGCCTCCTAGGGCTAGCGGCTTTGGAGACCCAGTACTTC.